This T cell receptor (beta chain) was profiled in a study of cytomegalovirus exposure and HLA in healthy donors. At the level of the study: Prior work identified around 100 million unique TCR beta sequences in approximately 180 million T cells. Most donors, around 81% of some 400 genotyped, fell in the Caucasian-associated ancestry cluster.

PCR was performed using 60 Vbeta and 13 Jbeta primers. Using immunoSEQ multiplex PCR, the repertoire was profiled, and TCRdb retains in-frame clones only, with some absent. The table shows roughly 150,000 clones, with approximately 79% occurring only once. Study-level findings and limits: It was in a later analysis that TCR association rates were seen to vary by HLA locus, highest for DRB1 and lowest for HLA-C. As a later analysis revealed, most CMV-associated TCR beta chains appeared HLA-restricted.

This clone has a handful of counts. Antigen: not known. Deletions cut 6 bases from V and 10 bases from J, with 19 bases between. The CDR3 runs to 14 residues. Germline CDR1 reads SNHLY; CDR2 reads FYNNEI. The chain recombines TRBV2 with TRBJ2-1; perhaps TRBD2 as D (5 bases). Sequencing input: PBMCs. The sequence derives from a woman in her 50s in good health and CMV-seropositive. CDR3 sequence (DNA): TGTGCCAGCAGGTCCCCTAGCCCCCCGGGGGAGCAGTTCTTC. It codes for CASRSPSPPGEQFF.